This T cell receptor beta chain comes out of a study of technical replicates of blood from several donors. Trimming shortened V by 4 bases and J by 2 bases, and 12 bases separated the two germline ends. The CDR3 covers 14 residues. Germline lookup yields CDR1 ENHRY and CDR2 SYGVKD. Profiled with immunoSEQ multiplex PCR; TCRdb holds only in-frame clones, not every one. The sample records tens of thousands of clones, 92% being singletons. J is TRBJ2-7 and V is TRBV10-3; tentatively, D is TRBD2 (5 bases). This TCR came from a human donor in good health. The sequencing input was T cells isolated from PBMCs. The CDR3 DNA reads TGTGCCATCAGTGTGGTTAGCGCCACCTACGAGCAGTACTTC. Translated, it gives CAISVVSATYEQYF.